The text below deals with one T cell receptor (beta chain). This sample was taken from a study of CD8+CD57+ T cells in acquired aplastic anemia. The overall study: DNA from sorted CD4+ and CD8+ cells averaged around 3.5 ug.

Template material for TCR beta VDJ and CDR3 profiling consisted of genomic DNA. Using its own MiXCR run on the reads, TCRdb lists one record per CDR3 protein. The sample contains hundreds of thousands of distinct CDR3 sequences, less than 35% of which appear only once. In germline, CDR1 is MNHEY, CDR2 SMNVEV (reference sequence). V was pared by 2 bases and J by 4 bases, with 8 bases between. The CDR3 runs to 13 residues. Patients sequenced had flow cytometry evidence of CD8+CD57+ cell expansion. This sequence originates from a human donor with aplastic anemia. Sequencing was done on a sample of sorted CD4+, CD8+, or CD8+CD57+ T cells (not recorded which) from PBMCs. The V call is TRBV27, the J call TRBJ1-2; weak D call: TRBD1 (5 bases). The CDR3 region is CASSLQGTYGYTF. As DNA, the CDR3 is TGTGCCAGCAGTTTACAGGGAACCTATGGCTACACCTTC.